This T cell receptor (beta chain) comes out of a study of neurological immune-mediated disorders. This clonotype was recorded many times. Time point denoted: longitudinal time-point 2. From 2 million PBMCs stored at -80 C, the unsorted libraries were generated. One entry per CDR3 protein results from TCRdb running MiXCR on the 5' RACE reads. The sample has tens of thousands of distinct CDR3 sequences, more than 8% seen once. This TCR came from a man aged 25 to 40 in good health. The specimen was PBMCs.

CDR3 sequence: CASSGTGGSPGEKLFF. DNA of the CDR3: TGTGCCAGTAGCGGGACAGGGGGCAGTCCAGGAGAAAAACTGTTTTTT. The J gene is TRBJ1-4, the V gene TRBV19; 12 bases are shared with TRBD1. The CDR3 extends over 16 amino acids. Germline values: CDR1 LNHDA, CDR2 SQIVND (reference sequence). V lost 6 bases and J lost 8; bases outside the gene matches: 10.